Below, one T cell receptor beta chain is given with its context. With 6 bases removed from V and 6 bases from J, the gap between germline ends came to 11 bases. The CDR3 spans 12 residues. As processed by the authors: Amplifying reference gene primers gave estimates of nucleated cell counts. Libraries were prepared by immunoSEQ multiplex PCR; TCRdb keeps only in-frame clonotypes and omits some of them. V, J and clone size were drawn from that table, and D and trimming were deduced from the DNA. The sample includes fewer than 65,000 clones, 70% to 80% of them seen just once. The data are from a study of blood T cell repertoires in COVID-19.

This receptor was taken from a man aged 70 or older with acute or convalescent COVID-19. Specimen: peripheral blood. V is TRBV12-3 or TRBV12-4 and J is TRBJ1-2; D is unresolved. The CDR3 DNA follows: TGTGCCAGCAGCCAACGGTTTCATGGCTACACCTTC. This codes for CASSQRFHGYTF.